Following are 20 T cell receptor beta chains from one sample sequenced in a study of neoadjuvant nivolumab and ipilimumab in lung cancer. The method was immunoSEQ multiplex PCR; TCRdb's version includes in-frame clones alone and lacks a portion of them. The table has fewer than 20,000 clones, around 76% seen once. The sample in question was tumor tissue, obtained after neoadjuvant nivolumab, alone or with ipilimumab, at or shortly before surgery. These receptor sequences come from an adult with non-small cell lung cancer.

The V gene is TRBV7-2, the J gene TRBJ1-5; D gene uncertain. Germline V gene sequence: CDR1 SGHTA, CDR2 FQGNSA. The CDR3 contains 14 residues. The V end was cut by 1 base, the J end by 2 bases, with 6 bases between. The CDR3, as DNA: TGTGCCAGCAGCTTAGTAGGTGGCAATCAGCCCCAGCATTTT. It encodes CASSLVGGNQPQHF.

The rearrangement links TRBV5-4 to TRBJ2-2; D possibly corresponds to TRBD2 (6 bases). The V end lost 4 bases, the J end lost 6 bases, and 13 bases lay between the germline ends. The CDR3 has 14 amino acids. Germline V gene sequence: CDR1 SGHNT, CDR2 YYREEE (reference sequence). CDR3 nucleotides: TGTGCCAGCAGCCCAGTCGGGGGTCCCGGGGAGCTGTTTTTT. Its translation is CASSPVGGPGELFF.

The chain has TRBV19 and TRBJ1-2; D is unresolved. CDR3 length: 14 residues. Per the germline V gene, CDR1 is LNHDA and CDR2 is SQIVND (reference sequence). V gave up 2 bases and J gave up 3 bases, with 10 bases separating them. The DNA for the CDR3 is TGTGCCAGTAGTATAAGAAGAATTGACTATGGCTACACCTTC. Its translation: CASSIRRIDYGYTF.

The chain has TRBV7-2 and TRBJ2-7; D may be TRBD2 (5 bases). Germline loops: CDR1 SGHTA, CDR2 FQGNSA. Trimming took 0 bases from V and 1 from J, leaving 10 bases between them. The CDR3 runs 15 residues. Here the CDR3 reads CASSLARAKSYEQYF. The CDR3 DNA follows: TGTGCCAGCAGCTTAGCGCGGGCAAAATCCTACGAGCAGTACTTC.

This clone was seen just once. This rearrangement joins TRBV18 to TRBJ2-2, with D perhaps matching TRBD2 (6 bases). CDR3 size: 16 residues. Germline values: CDR1 KGHSH, CDR2 LQKENI. Between the trimmed V and J ends, which lost 5 bases and 8 bases, there was a span of 21 bases. The DNA of the CDR3 is TGTGCCAGCTCATTAAGGACTATCCTCCCTGCTGGGGAGCTGTTTTTT. Translation gives CASSLRTILPAGELFF. The variable domain in full, with the rest retrieved from reference TRBV18 and TRBJ2-2, is NAGVMQNPRHLVRRRGQEARLRCSPMKGHSHVYWYRQLPEEGLKFMVYLQKENIIDESGMPKERFSAEFPKEGPSILRIQQVVRGDSAAYFCASSLRTILPAGELFFGEGSRLTVL.

This sequence joins TRBV6-5 and TRBJ1-1; no reliable D call. CDR1 and CDR2 from the germline V gene are MNHEY and SVGAGI. Trimming cost V 0 bases and J 2 bases, with 7 bases left between them. CDR3 length equals 14 residues. The CDR3 spells CASSYSRSNTEAFF. CDR3 bases: TGTGCCAGCAGTTACTCAAGGAGTAACACTGAAGCTTTCTTT.

The rearrangement links TRBV5-1 to TRBJ2-5, with a weak D call TRBD2 (5 bases). This CDR3 comprises 16 residues. Germline values: CDR1 SGHRS, CDR2 YFSETQ. V was shortened by 4 bases and J by 0 bases, with 16 bases between the two germline ends. The CDR3 sequence: CASSPRLPGDQETQYF. CDR3 in DNA: TGCGCCAGCAGCCCTCGACTACCGGGCGACCAAGAGACCCAGTACTTC.

The count of this clone is one. CDR3 in DNA: TGTGCCAGCACGAGGCTAGCCCCCTACGAGCAGTACTTC. It codes for CASTRLAPYEQYF. This rearrangement joins TRBV27 to TRBJ2-7; possible D gene TRBD2, 5 bases. The length of the CDR3 is 13 residues. V dropped 7 bases and J dropped 2 bases, with 12 bases sitting between them. Germline loops: CDR1 MNHEY, CDR2 SMNVEV (reference sequence).

This chain uses TRBV5-8 with TRBJ2-7, with a weak D call TRBD1 (7 bases). Trimming pared 3 bases from V and 7 bases from J, leaving 17 bases between. This CDR3 has 14 amino acids. Germline V lookup: CDR1 SGHTS, CDR2 YDEGEE. The CDR3, as DNA: TGTGCCAGCAGCTGGAGGGGGCTAGGACGGGAGCAGTACTTC. This sequence encodes CASSWRGLGREQYF.

The chain couples TRBV6-1 to TRBJ2-2, with a tentative D call TRBD2 (7 bases). V lost 9 bases and J 6 bases, leaving 14 bases between the germline ends. CDR1 and CDR2 from the germline V gene are MNHNS and SASEGT. CDR3 length: 13 amino acids. The CDR3 DNA is TGTGCCAGTTCTTCCGGGGGGCCCGGGGAGCTGTTTTTT. It translates to CASSSGGPGELFF.

This chain joins TRBV12-5 and TRBJ1-1; D gene uncertain. Trimming pared 1 base from V and 5 bases from J, leaving 8 bases between. Per the germline V gene, CDR1 is LGHNT and CDR2 is FRNRAP. The CDR3 consists of 13 residues. CDR3 region: CASGLDAGTEAFF. The CDR3 region has the DNA TGTGCTAGTGGTTTGGATGCGGGAACTGAAGCTTTCTTT.

J is TRBJ2-3 and V is TRBV6-5; 7 nucleotides match TRBD1. Looked up from germline, CDR1 is MNHEY and CDR2 is SVGAGI. The CDR3 runs 13 residues. V lost 2 bases and J lost 4; bases outside the gene matches: 0. In DNA form, the CDR3 reads TGTGCCAGCAGTTACGACAGGGCAGATACGCAGTATTTT. The encoded protein is CASSYDRADTQYF.

The V gene is TRBV28, the J gene TRBJ2-2; D unclear. The germline V gene encodes CDR1 MDHEN and CDR2 SYDVKM. The length of the CDR3 is 13 residues. V was shortened by 4 bases and J by 6 bases, with 9 bases between the two germline ends. In nucleotides, the CDR3 is TGTGCCAGCAGTTCCCCCTACTCCGGGGAGCTGTTTTTT. This encodes CASSSPYSGELFF.

This chain links TRBV9 with TRBJ2-2; D call uncertain. The germline V and J ends were trimmed by 0 bases and 7 bases, with 13 bases remaining between them. The CDR3 covers 15 residues. Germline V CDR1 and CDR2: SGDLS, YYNGEE. The CDR3 sequence: CASSVDPRKYGELFF. The DNA for the CDR3 is TGTGCCAGCAGCGTAGACCCCAGGAAGTACGGGGAGCTGTTTTTT.

The chain combines TRBV18 with TRBJ2-1; D is perhaps TRBD1 (6 bases). The V gene's germline CDR1 is KGHSH and CDR2 LQKENI. V was trimmed by 2 bases and J by 0 bases, leaving 11 bases between them. The CDR3 spans 16 residues. The CDR3 protein is CASSPEGVSSYNEQFF. The CDR3, as DNA: TGTGCCAGCTCACCAGAGGGGGTAAGCTCCTACAATGAGCAGTTCTTC. The full variable domain, in which reference TRBV18 and TRBJ2-1 provide the parts outside the CDR3, is NAGVMQNPRHLVRRRGQEARLRCSPMKGHSHVYWYRQLPEEGLKFMVYLQKENIIDESGMPKERFSAEFPKEGPSILRIQQVVRGDSAAYFCASSPEGVSSYNEQFFGPGTRLTVL.

The rearrangement uses TRBV2 and TRBJ1-2; D might be TRBD1 (6 bases). CDR1 and CDR2 from the germline V gene are SNHLY and FYNNEI. This CDR3 region has 17 residues. V was shortened by 5 bases and J by 0 bases, with 19 bases between the two germline ends. The CDR3 region has the DNA TGTGCCAGCAGTACGGGATGGGCAGGGGCAACTAACTATGGCTACACCTTC. As protein: CASSTGWAGATNYGYTF.

This chain links TRBV7-8 with TRBJ2-5, with D perhaps matching TRBD2 (7 bases). V shed 0 bases and J shed 4 bases, with 21 bases lying between them. The CDR3 extends over 18 amino acids. Germline assignment: CDR1 SGHVS and CDR2 FQNEAQ. The CDR3 sequence: CASSLAGWGGREVETQYF. CDR3 nucleotide sequence: TGTGCCAGCAGCTTAGCGGGATGGGGGGGGCGCGAGGTAGAGACCCAGTACTTC.

This chain joins TRBV11-2 and TRBJ2-7; 11 bases match TRBD1. The CDR3 contains 15 residues. Trimming at V came to 1 base and at J to 5 bases, leaving 4 bases not matched to a gene. Germline V gene sequence: CDR1 SGHAT, CDR2 FQNNGV. This CDR3 is CASSLGRTGGHEQYF. CDR3 sequence (DNA): TGTGCCAGCAGCTTAGGGAGGACAGGGGGCCACGAGCAGTACTTC.

The V and J genes are TRBV5-1 and TRBJ1-1; D may be TRBD1 (5 bases). CDR1 is SGHRS, CDR2 YFSETQ, per germline. Deletions cut 4 bases from V and 1 base from J, with 5 bases between. This CDR3 has 12 amino acids. CDR3 in amino acids: CASSGGNTEAFF. CDR3 DNA: TGCGCCAGCAGCGGGGGGAACACTGAAGCTTTCTTT.

This chain uses TRBV5-6 with TRBJ2-3; no reliable D call. CDR1 is SGHDT and CDR2 is YYEEEE in the germline V gene. Trimming shortened V by 0 bases and J by 2 bases, and 13 bases separated the two germline ends. The CDR3 runs to 16 residues. CDR3 DNA: TGTGCCAGCAGCTTGGGACTGGACGGGTTCACAGATACGCAGTATTTT. It yields the protein CASSLGLDGFTDTQYF.